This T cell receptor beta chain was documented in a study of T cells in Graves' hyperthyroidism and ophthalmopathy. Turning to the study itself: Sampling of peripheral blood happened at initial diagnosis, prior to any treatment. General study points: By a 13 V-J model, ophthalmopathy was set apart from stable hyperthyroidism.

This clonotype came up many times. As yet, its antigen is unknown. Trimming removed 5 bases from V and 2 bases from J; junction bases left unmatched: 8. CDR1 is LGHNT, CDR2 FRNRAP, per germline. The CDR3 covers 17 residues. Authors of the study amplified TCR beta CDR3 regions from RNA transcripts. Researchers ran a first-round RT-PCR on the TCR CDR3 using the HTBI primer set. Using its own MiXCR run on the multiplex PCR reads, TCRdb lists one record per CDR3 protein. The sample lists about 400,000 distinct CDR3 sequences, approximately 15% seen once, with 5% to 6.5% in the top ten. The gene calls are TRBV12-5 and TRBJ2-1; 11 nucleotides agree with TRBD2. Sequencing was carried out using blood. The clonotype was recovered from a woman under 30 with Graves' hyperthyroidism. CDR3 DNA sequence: TGTGCTAGTGGTCTAAATTTAGCGGGAGGGCCCTACAATGAGCAGTTCTTC. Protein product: CASGLNLAGGPYNEQFF.